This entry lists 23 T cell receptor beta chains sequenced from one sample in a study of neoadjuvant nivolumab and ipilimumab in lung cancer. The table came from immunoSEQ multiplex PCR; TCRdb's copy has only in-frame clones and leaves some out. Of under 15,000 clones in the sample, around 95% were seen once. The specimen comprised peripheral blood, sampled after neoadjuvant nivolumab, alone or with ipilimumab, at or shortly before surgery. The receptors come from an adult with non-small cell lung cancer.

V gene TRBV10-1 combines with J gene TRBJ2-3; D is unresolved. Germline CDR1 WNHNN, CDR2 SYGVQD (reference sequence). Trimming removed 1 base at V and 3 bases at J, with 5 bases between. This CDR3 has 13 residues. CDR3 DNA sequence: TGCGCCAGCAGTGAGTTGGGGACAGATACGCAGTATTTT. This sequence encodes CASSELGTDTQYF.

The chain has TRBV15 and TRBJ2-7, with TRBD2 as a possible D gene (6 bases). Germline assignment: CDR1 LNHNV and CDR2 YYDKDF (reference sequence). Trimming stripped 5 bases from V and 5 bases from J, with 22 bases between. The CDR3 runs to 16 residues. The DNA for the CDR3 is TGTGCCACCAGCGCCGGGCGGGGCCAGGGAGGAGACGAGCAGTACTTC. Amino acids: CATSAGRGQGGDEQYF.

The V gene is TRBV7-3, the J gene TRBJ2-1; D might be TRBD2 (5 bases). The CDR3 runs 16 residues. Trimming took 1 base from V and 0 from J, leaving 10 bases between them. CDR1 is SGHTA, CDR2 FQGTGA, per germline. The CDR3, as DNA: TGTGCCAGCAGCTTAAAGGAGGCCCGCTCCTACAATGAGCAGTTCTTC. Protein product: CASSLKEARSYNEQFF.

The CDR3 DNA reads as TGTGCCAGCAGCTCCAGACAGGGAAATTCCGAGACCCAGTACTTC. It translates to CASSSRQGNSETQYF. The chain combines TRBV12-1 with TRBJ2-5; the tabulated D call, TRBD1, remains unverified against the DNA. TRBV12-1 is termed a pseudogene. The CDR3 runs 15 residues.

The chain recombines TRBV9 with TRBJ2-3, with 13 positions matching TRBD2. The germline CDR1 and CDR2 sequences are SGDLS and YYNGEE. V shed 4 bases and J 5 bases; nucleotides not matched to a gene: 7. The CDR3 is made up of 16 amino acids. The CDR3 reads CASSPRTSGSEDTQYF. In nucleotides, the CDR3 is TGTGCCAGCAGCCCACGGACTAGCGGGAGTGAAGATACGCAGTATTTT.

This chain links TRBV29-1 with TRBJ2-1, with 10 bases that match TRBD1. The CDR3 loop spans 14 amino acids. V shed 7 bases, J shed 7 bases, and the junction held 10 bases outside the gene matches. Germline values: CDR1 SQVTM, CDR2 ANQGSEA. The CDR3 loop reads CSGSDRGLVNEQFF. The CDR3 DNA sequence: TGCAGCGGATCGGACAGGGGGTTAGTTAATGAGCAGTTCTTC.

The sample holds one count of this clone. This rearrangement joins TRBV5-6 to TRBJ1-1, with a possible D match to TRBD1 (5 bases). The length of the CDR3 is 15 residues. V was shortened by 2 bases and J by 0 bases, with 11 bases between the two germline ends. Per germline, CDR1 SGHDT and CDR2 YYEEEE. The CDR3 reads CASSFRAGLNTEAFF. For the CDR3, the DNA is TGTGCCAGCAGCTTTCGGGCGGGGCTGAACACTGAAGCTTTCTTT.

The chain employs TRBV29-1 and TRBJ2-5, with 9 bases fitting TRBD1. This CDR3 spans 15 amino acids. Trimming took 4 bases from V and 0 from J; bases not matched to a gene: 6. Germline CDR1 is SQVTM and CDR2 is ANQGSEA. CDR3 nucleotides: TGCAGCGTTGGGACAGGGGACGTGTACCAAGAGACCCAGTACTTC. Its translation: CSVGTGDVYQETQYF.

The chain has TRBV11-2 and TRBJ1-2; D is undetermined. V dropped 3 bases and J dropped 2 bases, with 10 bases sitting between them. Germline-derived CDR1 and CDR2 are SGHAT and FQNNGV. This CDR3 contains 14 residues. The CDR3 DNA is TGTGCCAGCAGCTTTCAAAATGGGAACTATGGCTACACCTTC. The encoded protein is CASSFQNGNYGYTF.

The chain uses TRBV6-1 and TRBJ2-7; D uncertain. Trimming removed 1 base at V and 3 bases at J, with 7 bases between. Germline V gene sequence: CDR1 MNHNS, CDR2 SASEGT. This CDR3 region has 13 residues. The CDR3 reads CASSEGRSYEQYF. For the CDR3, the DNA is TGTGCCAGCAGTGAAGGACGGAGCTACGAGCAGTACTTC.

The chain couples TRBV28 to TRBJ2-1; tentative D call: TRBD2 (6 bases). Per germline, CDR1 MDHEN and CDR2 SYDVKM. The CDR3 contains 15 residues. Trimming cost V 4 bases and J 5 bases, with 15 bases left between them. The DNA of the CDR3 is TGTGCCAGCAGTTCGGGACTCCTAGACCACAATGAGCAGTTCTTC. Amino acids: CASSSGLLDHNEQFF.

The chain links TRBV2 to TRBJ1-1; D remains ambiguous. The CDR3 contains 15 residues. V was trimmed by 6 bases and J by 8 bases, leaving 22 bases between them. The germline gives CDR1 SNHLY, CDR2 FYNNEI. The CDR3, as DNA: TGTGCCAGCAGAAGGTATGGAATCCTGAACGGGGAAGCTTTCTTT. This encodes CASRRYGILNGEAFF.

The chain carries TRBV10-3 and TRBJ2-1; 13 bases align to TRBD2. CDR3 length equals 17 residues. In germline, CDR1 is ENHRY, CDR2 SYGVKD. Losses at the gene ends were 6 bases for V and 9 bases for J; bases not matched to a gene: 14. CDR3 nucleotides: TGTGCCATCAGCGGGACTAGCGGGACCAGTAGATACGGTGAGCAGTTCTTC. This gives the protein CAISGTSGTSRYGEQFF.

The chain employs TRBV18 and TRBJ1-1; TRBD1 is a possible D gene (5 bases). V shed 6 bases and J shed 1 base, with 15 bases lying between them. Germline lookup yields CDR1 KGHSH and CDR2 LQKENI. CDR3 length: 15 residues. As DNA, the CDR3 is TGTGCCAGCTCCCTAATTGGGGGGAAGAACACTGAAGCTTTCTTT. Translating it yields CASSLIGGKNTEAFF.

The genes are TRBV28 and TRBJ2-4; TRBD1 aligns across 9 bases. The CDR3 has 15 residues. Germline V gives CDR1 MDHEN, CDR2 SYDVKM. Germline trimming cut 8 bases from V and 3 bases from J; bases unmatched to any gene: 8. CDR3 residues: CASGGQGIDKNIQYF. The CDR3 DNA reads TGTGCCAGCGGGGGACAGGGTATCGACAAAAACATTCAGTACTTC.

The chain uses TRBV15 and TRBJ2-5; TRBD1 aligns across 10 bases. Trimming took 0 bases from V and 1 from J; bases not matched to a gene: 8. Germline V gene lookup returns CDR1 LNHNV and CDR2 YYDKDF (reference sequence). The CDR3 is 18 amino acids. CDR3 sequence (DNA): TGTGCCACCAGCAGAGATTTGGGACAGGGGTTCATCCAAGAGACCCAGTACTTC. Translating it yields CATSRDLGQGFIQETQYF.

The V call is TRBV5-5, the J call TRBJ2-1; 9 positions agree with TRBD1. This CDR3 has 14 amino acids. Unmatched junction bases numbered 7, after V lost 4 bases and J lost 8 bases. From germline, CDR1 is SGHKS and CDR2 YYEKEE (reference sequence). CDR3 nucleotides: TGTGCCAGCAGCGGACGGACAGGGGCGCATGAGCAGTTCTTC. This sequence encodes CASSGRTGAHEQFF.

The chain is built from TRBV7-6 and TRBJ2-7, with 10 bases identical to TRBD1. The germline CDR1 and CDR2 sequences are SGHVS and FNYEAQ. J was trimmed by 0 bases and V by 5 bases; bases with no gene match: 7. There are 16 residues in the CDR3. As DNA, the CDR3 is TGTGCCAGCAGCCCCGTGGGACAGGGGTTCTCCTACGAGCAGTACTTC. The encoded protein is CASSPVGQGFSYEQYF. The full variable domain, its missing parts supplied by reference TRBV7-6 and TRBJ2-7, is GAGVSQSPRYKVTKRGQDVALRCDPISGHVSLYWYRQALGQGPEFLTYFNYEAQQDKSGLPNDRFSAERPEGSISTLTIQRTEQRDSAMYRCASSPVGQGFSYEQYFGPGTRLTVT.

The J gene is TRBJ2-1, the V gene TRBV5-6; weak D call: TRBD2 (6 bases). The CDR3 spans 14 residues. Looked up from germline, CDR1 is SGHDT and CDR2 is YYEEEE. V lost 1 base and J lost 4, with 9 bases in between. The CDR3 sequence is CASSLTSRYNEQFF. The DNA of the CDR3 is TGTGCCAGCAGCTTGACTAGCCGGTACAATGAGCAGTTCTTC.

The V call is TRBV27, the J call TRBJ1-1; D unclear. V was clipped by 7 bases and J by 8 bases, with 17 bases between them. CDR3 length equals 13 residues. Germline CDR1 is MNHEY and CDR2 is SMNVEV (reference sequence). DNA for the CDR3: TGTGCCAGCATGGTACTATCCGGGTCCGAAGCTTTCTTT. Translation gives CASMVLSGSEAFF.

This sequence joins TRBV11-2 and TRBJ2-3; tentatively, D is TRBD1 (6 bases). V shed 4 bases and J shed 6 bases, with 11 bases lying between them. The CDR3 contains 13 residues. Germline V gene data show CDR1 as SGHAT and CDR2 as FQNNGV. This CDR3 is CASSSQGWDTQYF. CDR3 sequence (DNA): TGTGCCAGCAGCTCACAGGGCTGGGATACGCAGTATTTT.

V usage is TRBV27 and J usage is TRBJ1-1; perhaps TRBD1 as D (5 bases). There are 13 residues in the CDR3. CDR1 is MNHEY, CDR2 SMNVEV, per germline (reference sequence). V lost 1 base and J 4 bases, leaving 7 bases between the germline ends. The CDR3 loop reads CASSLYGGTEAFF. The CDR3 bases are TGTGCCAGCAGTTTATACGGGGGCACTGAAGCTTTCTTT.

The CDR3 DNA reads as TGCGCCAGCAGCCAAGGACAGGTTACCGAGCAGTACTTC. It codes for CASSQGQVTEQYF. The J gene is TRBJ2-7, the V gene TRBV4-3; weak D call: TRBD1 (6 bases). V was trimmed by 1 base and J by 6 bases, leaving 10 bases between them. Germline CDR1 reads LGHNA; CDR2 reads YSLEER. The CDR3 runs to 13 residues.